The rows below give T cell receptor beta chains drawn from one sample of a study of cytomegalovirus exposure and HLA in healthy donors. Libraries were prepared by immunoSEQ multiplex PCR; TCRdb keeps only in-frame clonotypes and omits some of them. The data contain about 150,000 clones, roughly 80% of them singletons. Sample: PBMCs. These receptors all stem from a woman between 40 and 50 years old in good health and CMV-seropositive. CDR3s include the opening cysteine and the closing phenylalanine or tryptophan. A D gene is named only where the DNA matches it firmly. Rows may omit the clone size; those that give it use once, few, many or a size class.

d_call	v_call	clone_size	j_call	cdr3_nt	cdr3_aa
TRBD2	TRBV29-1	.	TRBJ2-1	TGCAGCGTTGGTAGCGGGGGGAGACATGAGCAGTTCTTC	CSVGSGGRHEQFF
.	TRBV25-1	.	TRBJ2-1	TGTGCCAGCAGTGAAACAGGGTTGAATGAGCAGTTCTTC	CASSETGLNEQFF
TRBD1	TRBV9	.	TRBJ1-2	TGTGCCAGCAGCGTCGACCGGGACAGGGATGGCTACACCTTC	CASSVDRDRDGYTF
TRBD2	TRBV4-3	.	TRBJ2-5	TGCGCCAGCAGCCAAGATCAAGCGGGGGAAGAGACCCAGTACTTC	CASSQDQAGEETQYF
TRBD1	TRBV4-2	.	TRBJ2-7	TGTGCCAGCAGCCGGGCCCCGGGACAGAACTACGAGCAGTACTTC	CASSRAPGQNYEQYF
TRBD2	TRBV5-1	.	TRBJ2-3	TGCGCCAGCAGACCCCCTAGCGGGGACACAGATACGCAGTATTTT	CASRPPSGDTDTQYF
TRBD2	TRBV4-3	once	TRBJ2-1	TGCGCCAGCAGCCAAACTCGCGGGGGGGCCTACAATGAGCAGTTCTTC	CASSQTRGGAYNEQFF
.	TRBV5-6	once	TRBJ2-7	TGTGCCAGCAGCTTCCAGGGTGTCCGGGCCTACGAGCAGTACTTC	CASSFQGVRAYEQYF
TRBD1	TRBV9	.	TRBJ2-7	TGTGCCAGCAGCGGTCCGGGACAGTCCTCCTACGAGCAGTACTTC	CASSGPGQSSYEQYF
TRBD1	TRBV27	once	TRBJ2-7	TGTGCCAGCGGTGCAGGGGGCTACGAGCAGTACTTC	CASGAGGYEQYF
.	TRBV11-1	.	TRBJ1-1	TGTGCCAGCAGCTTACGGGGGTTGAGCACTGAAGCTTTCTTT	CASSLRGLSTEAFF
TRBD2	TRBV6-5	.	TRBJ2-5	TGTGCCAGCGGGGAGGGAGAGACCCAGTACTTC	CASGEGETQYF
TRBD1	TRBV2	.	TRBJ1-1	TGTGCCAGCAGCAGGACAGGGAGGAACACTGAAGCTTTCTTT	CASSRTGRNTEAFF
TRBD1	TRBV19	.	TRBJ2-4	TGTGCCAGTAGTATTTGGGGACAGGGGAAGGCCAAAAACATTCAGTACTTC	CASSIWGQGKAKNIQYF
TRBD1	TRBV19	.	TRBJ2-6	TGTGCCAGTAGGATACTATTCCGGGACAGGGGGCCCTCTGGGGCCAACGTCCTGACTTTC	CASRILFRDRGPSGANVLTF
.	TRBV6-1	.	TRBJ1-5	TGTGCCAGCGCCGGAGGGTTTAGCAATCAGCCCCAGCATTTT	CASAGGFSNQPQHF
TRBD2	TRBV5-4	.	TRBJ2-3	TGTGCCAGCAGCTTGGGCGGGACTACTAGCACAGATACGCAGTATTTT	CASSLGGTTSTDTQYF
TRBD1	TRBV28	.	TRBJ2-7	TGTGCCAGCGTAGGAACAGGGGTTGCCTACGAGCAGTACTTC	CASVGTGVAYEQYF
TRBD2	TRBV27	.	TRBJ2-5	TGTGCCAGCAAACCCCCTCGGACTAGCGGGAGGTTGTGGGAGACCCAGTACTTC	CASKPPRTSGRLWETQYF
.	TRBV30	.	TRBJ1-1	TGTGCCTGGAGTGGCGGGGGGGGCTACACTGAAGCTTTCTTT	CAWSGGGGYTEAFF
.	TRBV30	few	TRBJ2-5	TGTGCCTGGACAAAGCGGGGAAGGGGGGAGACCCAGTACTTC	CAWTKRGRGETQYF
TRBD1	TRBV28	.	TRBJ1-2	TGTGCCAGCACTAGGGACAGGGCGGTTGGCTACACCTTC	CASTRDRAVGYTF